This T cell receptor (beta chain) stems from a study of OX40 agonist ivuxolimab in advanced cancers. The CDR3 has 14 residues. In germline, CDR1 is LNHDA, CDR2 SQIVND (reference sequence). Trimming took 8 bases from V and 5 from J; bases not matched to a gene: 10. Only in-frame clones appear in the TCRdb table, and some are missing; sequencing was by immunoSEQ multiplex PCR. The sample contains roughly 100,000 clones, about 80% of which appear only once. The sequences come from CD4+ or CD8+ T cells sorted from blood, collected in a trial of the OX40 agonist ivuxolimab. This chain joins TRBV19 and TRBJ2-3; the match to TRBD2 covers 7 bases. The clonotype comes from an adult with an advanced solid tumor such as melanoma, head and neck, liver or kidney cancer. The CDR3 spells CASGAGSGRDTQYF. CDR3 DNA sequence: TGTGCCAGTGGAGCGGGAAGCGGGCGAGATACGCAGTATTTT.